This T cell receptor (beta chain) is from a study of T cell responses to AZD1222 COVID-19 vaccine. Overall study results and limits: An increase in Spike-specific TCR breadth and depth was observed after two AZD1222 doses. Spike as a whole was targeted by vaccine-associated CD4 TCRs, dominant at 160-218 and 743-854. Repertoire sampling happened only post peak T cell response.

The CDR3 has 16 amino acids. The germline CDR1 and CDR2 sequences are MNHEY and SVGAGI. Trimming removed 4 bases from V and 3 bases from J; junction bases left unmatched: 7. Sequencing was performed with immunoSEQ multiplex PCR; in TCRdb, only in-frame clones are kept and a portion is missing. This sample has around 110,000 clones, with around 90% found just once. This clone has just one count. The antigen remains undetermined. The origin of this receptor is an adult in good health. V usage is TRBV6-5 and J usage is TRBJ2-1; 9 positions agree with TRBD2. The sample here was peripheral blood, taken on day 0 of AZD1222 vaccination. In nucleotides, the CDR3 is TGTGCCAGCAGTTCCAGACTAGCGGACCACTACAATGAGCAGTTCTTC. This codes for CASSSRLADHYNEQFF.